Presented here are 10 T cell receptor beta chains from one specimen sequenced in a study of OX40 agonist ivuxolimab in advanced cancers. Clones were sequenced by immunoSEQ multiplex PCR, and TCRdb holds only the in-frame ones, with some missing. This sample has tens of thousands of clones, with about 90% found just once. The sample was CD4+ or CD8+ T cells sorted from blood, taken in a trial of the OX40 agonist ivuxolimab. The receptors stem from an adult with an advanced solid tumor such as melanoma, head and neck, liver or kidney cancer.

The chain employs TRBV11-1 and TRBJ2-1; 8 bases are a match to TRBD1. Germline CDR1 and CDR2: SGHAT and FQDESV (reference sequence). V shed 5 bases, J shed 5 bases, and the junction held 5 bases outside the gene matches. CDR3 length: 14 amino acids. Here the CDR3 reads CASSVGQGHNEQFF. As DNA, the CDR3 is TGTGCCAGCAGCGTCGGACAGGGCCACAATGAGCAGTTCTTC. Full variable domain (missing parts from reference TRBV11-1 and TRBJ2-1): EAEVAQSPRYKITEKSQAVAFWCDPISGHATLYWYRQILGQGPELLVQFQDESVVDDSQLPKDRFSAERLKGVDSTLKIQPAELGDSAMYLCASSVGQGHNEQFFGPGTRLTVL.

The rearrangement uses TRBV6-5 and TRBJ1-5; D uncertain. This CDR3 is built from 12 residues. With 4 bases removed from V and 7 bases from J, the gap between germline ends came to 8 bases. CDR1 MNHEY and CDR2 SVGAGI come from the germline V gene. CDR3 nucleotides: TGTGCCAGCAGTTCCCCACCCCAGCCCCAGCATTTT. This translates into CASSSPPQPQHF.

The rearrangement joins TRBV7-3 to TRBJ2-1; TRBD2 matches at 11 bases. This CDR3 region has 17 residues. V dropped 0 bases and J dropped 8; count of bases not matched to a gene: 9. Germline-derived CDR1 and CDR2 are SGHTA and FQGTGA. DNA for the CDR3: TGTGCCAGCAGCTTAACGCCCACTAGCGGGAGAAGCGATGAGCAGTTCTTC. Translated: CASSLTPTSGRSDEQFF.

The chain carries TRBV19 and TRBJ1-1, with 7 bases matching TRBD1. The CDR3 runs to 16 residues. Looked up from germline, CDR1 is LNHDA and CDR2 is SQIVND (reference sequence). The junction had 14 bases not matched to a gene; V was cut back by 6 bases and J by 4 bases. The CDR3 DNA is TGTGCCAGTAGCCGTCCCGACAGGGCCCGTGTCACTGAAGCTTTCTTT. Translating gives CASSRPDRARVTEAFF.

The V gene is TRBV19, the J gene TRBJ2-3; possible D gene TRBD2, 5 bases. The CDR3 is 12 amino acids. Germline-derived CDR1 and CDR2 are LNHDA and SQIVND (reference sequence). Trimming took 9 bases from V and 3 from J, leaving 10 bases between them. The CDR3 reads CASAGGTDTQYF. The CDR3 DNA sequence: TGTGCCAGCGCCGGAGGTACAGATACGCAGTATTTT.

This clone came up once. The chain combines TRBV28 with TRBJ2-5; 7 positions match TRBD1. V shed 3 bases, J shed 9 bases, and the junction held 16 bases outside the gene matches. Germline-derived CDR1 and CDR2 are MDHEN and SYDVKM. The CDR3 spans 16 residues. This chain's CDR3 is CASSFSTGRLYGSQYF. In DNA, the CDR3 is TGTGCCAGCAGTTTCTCGACAGGGCGGCTGTATGGATCCCAGTACTTC.

V gene TRBV19 combines with J gene TRBJ1-3, with 7 positions matching TRBD1. CDR1 and CDR2 (germline): LNHDA, SQIVND (reference sequence). This CDR3 has 17 residues. V lost 0 bases, J lost 0 bases, and 5 bases stayed unmatched. The DNA for the CDR3 is TGTGCCAGTAGTATAGAGGAGGGGGCGACCTCTGGAAACACCATATATTTT. Translation gives CASSIEEGATSGNTIYF.

The rearrangement links TRBV4-2 to TRBJ2-1; the match to TRBD2 covers 10 bases. The trim removed 1 base at V and 5 bases at J, leaving 5 bases unmatched. This CDR3 contains 16 residues. Looked up from germline, CDR1 is LGHNA and CDR2 is YNFKEQ. In DNA, the CDR3 is TGTGCCAGCAGCCAAGGGCTAGCGGGAGCAAACAATGAGCAGTTCTTC. Its translation: CASSQGLAGANNEQFF.

The CDR3 spells CASRGTAYGYTF. The CDR3 coding sequence is TGTGCCAGCAGGGGGACTGCATATGGCTACACCTTC. The chain couples TRBV28 to TRBJ1-2; tentative D call: TRBD1 (5 bases). The germline gives CDR1 MDHEN, CDR2 SYDVKM. There are 12 residues in the CDR3. V was clipped by 6 bases and J by 5 bases, with 10 bases between them.

The rearrangement uses TRBV21-1 and TRBJ2-1; the table's D call TRBD2 went unverified against the DNA. TRBV21-1 is termed a pseudogene. The CDR3 is made up of 20 amino acids. The CDR3 protein is CASSKGSFLAEGESYNEQFF. CDR3 bases: TGTGCCAGCAGCAAAGGGAGTTTTTTAGCGGAAGGTGAGTCCTACAATGAGCAGTTCTTC.